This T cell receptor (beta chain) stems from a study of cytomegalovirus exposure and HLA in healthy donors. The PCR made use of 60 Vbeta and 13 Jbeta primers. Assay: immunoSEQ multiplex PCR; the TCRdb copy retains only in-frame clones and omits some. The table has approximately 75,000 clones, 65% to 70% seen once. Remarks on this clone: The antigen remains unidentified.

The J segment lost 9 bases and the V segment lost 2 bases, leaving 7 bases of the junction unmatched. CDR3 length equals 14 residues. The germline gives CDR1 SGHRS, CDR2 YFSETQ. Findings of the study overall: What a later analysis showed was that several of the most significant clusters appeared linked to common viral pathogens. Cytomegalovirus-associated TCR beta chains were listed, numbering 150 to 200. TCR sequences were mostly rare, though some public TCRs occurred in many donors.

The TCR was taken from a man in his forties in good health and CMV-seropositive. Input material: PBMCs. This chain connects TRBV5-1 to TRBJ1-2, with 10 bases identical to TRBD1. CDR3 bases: TGCGCCAGCAGCTTTCGGGGACAGGGGATAAGCTACACCTTC. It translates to CASSFRGQGISYTF.